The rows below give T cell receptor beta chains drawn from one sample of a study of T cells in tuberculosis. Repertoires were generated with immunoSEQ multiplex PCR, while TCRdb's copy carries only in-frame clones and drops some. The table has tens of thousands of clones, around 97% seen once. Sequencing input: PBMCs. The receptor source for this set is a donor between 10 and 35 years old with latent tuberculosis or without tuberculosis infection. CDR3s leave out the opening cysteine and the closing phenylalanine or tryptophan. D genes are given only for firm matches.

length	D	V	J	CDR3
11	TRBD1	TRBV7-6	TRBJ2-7	ASSSGQSYEQY
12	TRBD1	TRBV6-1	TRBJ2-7	ASSVGQGAREQY
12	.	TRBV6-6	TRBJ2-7	ASSYKLRSHEQY
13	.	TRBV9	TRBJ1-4	ASSVGSEGNEKLF
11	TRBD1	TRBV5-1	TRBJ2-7	ASSSPGGYEQY
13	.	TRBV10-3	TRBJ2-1	AISDPGVGTAEQF
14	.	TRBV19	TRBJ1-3	ASSISGAPTGNTIY
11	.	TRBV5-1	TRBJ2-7	ASSRIDSYEQY
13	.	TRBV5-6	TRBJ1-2	ASLQGAVERNGYT
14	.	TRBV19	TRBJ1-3	ASSIRTGIAGNTIY
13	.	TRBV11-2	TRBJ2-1	ASSNRVYSYNEQF
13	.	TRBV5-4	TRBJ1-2	ASSPVPGGGYGYT
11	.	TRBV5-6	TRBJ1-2	ASSLGGGYGYT
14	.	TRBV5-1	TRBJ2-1	ASSSTGRAAYNEQF
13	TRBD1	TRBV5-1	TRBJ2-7	ASSYPGQGIYEQY
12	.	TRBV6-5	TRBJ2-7	ASSYAHGDYEQY
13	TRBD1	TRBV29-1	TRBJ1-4	SVLLPGQGAEKLF
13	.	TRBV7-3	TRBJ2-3	ASSFAGGRGDTQY
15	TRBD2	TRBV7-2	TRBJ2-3	ASSLGFLAGGLDTQY
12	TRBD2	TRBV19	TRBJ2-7	ASSIAGGRNEQY
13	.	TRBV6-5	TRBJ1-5	ASSLQPYSNQPQH
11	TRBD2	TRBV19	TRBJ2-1	ASRVAGVNEQF
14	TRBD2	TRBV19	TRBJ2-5	ASSYTASGDQETQY
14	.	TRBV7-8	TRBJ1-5	ASSLETPYSNQPQH